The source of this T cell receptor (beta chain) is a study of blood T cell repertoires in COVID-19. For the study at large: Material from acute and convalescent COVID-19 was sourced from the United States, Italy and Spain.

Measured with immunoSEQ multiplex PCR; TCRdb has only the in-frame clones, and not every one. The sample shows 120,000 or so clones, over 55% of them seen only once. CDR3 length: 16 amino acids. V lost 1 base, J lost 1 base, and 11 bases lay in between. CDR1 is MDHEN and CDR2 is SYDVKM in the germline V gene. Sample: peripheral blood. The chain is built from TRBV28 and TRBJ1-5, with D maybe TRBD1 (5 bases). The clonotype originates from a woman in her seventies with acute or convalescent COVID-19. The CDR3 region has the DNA TGTGCCAGCAGTTTATTCAGTGGGGCAAGCAATCAGCCCCAGCATTTT. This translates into CASSLFSGASNQPQHF.